This TCR beta chain was sequenced during a study of response to subunit inactivated influenza vaccine. This clonotype showed up many times. Its antigen is undetermined. The CDR3 is 14 residues long. Trimming removed 7 bases at V and 3 bases at J, with 14 bases between. Germline V gives CDR1 SGDLS, CDR2 YYNGEE. MiXCR, run by TCRdb on the RT-PCR reads, gives a single entry per CDR3 protein. Of 430,000 or so distinct CDR3 sequences in the sample, approximately 10% were seen once. Study outcomes and limitations: Seasonal influenza vaccination, on each occasion, was suggested by the authors to recruit few new T cells.

This TCR was recovered from a man aged 45-65 years who received an inactivated influenza vaccine. Sequenced material: PBMCs from blood, taken about 40 days after vaccination. The V gene is TRBV9, the J gene TRBJ2-1; D remains unclear. CDR3 nucleotides: TGTGCCAGCGGGCCAACACGTCTCTACAATGAGCAGTTCTTC. Amino acid sequence: CASGPTRLYNEQFF.